These 21 T cell receptor beta chains came from one sample sequenced in a study of Ad26.COV2.S vaccination and SARS-CoV-2 variants. Regarding treatment: approximately 18 received Ad26.COV2.S at low or high dose, single or two shots; 5 received placebo; per-sample allocation not given. Sampling was done on day 63 after the first vaccine or placebo injection. The table came from immunoSEQ multiplex PCR; TCRdb's copy has only in-frame clones and leaves some out. In the table there are roughly 300,000 clones, around 88% of which are singletons. The input for sequencing was peripheral blood, taken in a trial of Ad26.COV2.S vaccine versus placebo. Source of these receptors: a person between 18 and 60 years old who received the Ad26.COV2.S COVID-19 vaccine or a placebo.

The chain carries TRBV5-1 and TRBJ1-5; 10 bases line up with TRBD1. V lost 4 bases and J lost 5; bases outside the gene matches: 3. Per germline, CDR1 SGHRS and CDR2 YFSETQ. This CDR3 has 14 amino acids. CDR3 protein: CASSHGTGDQPQHF. The CDR3 DNA reads as TGCGCCAGCAGCCACGGGACAGGGGATCAGCCCCAGCATTTT.

The rearrangement links TRBV6-1 to TRBJ2-2, with a tentative D call TRBD2 (6 bases). Trimming shortened V by 1 base and J by 3 bases, and 12 bases separated the two germline ends. CDR1 and CDR2 (germline): MNHNS, SASEGT. This CDR3 contains 16 residues. The CDR3 loop is CASSEVGWGDTGELFF. The CDR3 DNA follows: TGTGCCAGCAGTGAAGTCGGGTGGGGGGACACCGGGGAGCTGTTTTTT.

To note about this clone: Different DNA sequences within this sample yield the same CDR3. The chain joins TRBV7-2 to TRBJ2-6; D ambiguous. The V and J ends lost 2 bases and 0 bases respectively, with 5 bases between them. This CDR3 is 15 amino acids long. The germline CDR1 and CDR2 sequences are SGHTA and FQGNSA. The DNA of the CDR3 is TGTGCCAGCAGCTTACGTGTCTCTGGGGCCAACGTCCTGACTTTC. This gives the protein CASSLRVSGANVLTF. Filled out from reference TRBV7-2 and TRBJ2-6, the complete variable domain reads GAGVSQSPSNKVTEKGKDVELRCDPISGHTALYWYRQSLGQGLEFLIYFQGNSAPDKSGLPSDRFSAERTGGSVSTLTIQRTQQEDSAVYLCASSLRVSGANVLTFGAGSRLTVL.

V usage is TRBV6-6 and J usage is TRBJ1-2; 7 bases are shared with TRBD1. Per the germline V gene, CDR1 is MNHNY and CDR2 is SVGAGI (reference sequence). With 6 bases clipped from V and 4 bases from J, the junction kept 5 bases outside the gene matches. The CDR3 totals 13 residues. CDR3 loop: CASRKGAGYGYTF. Written as DNA, the CDR3 is TGTGCCAGCAGGAAGGGGGCCGGCTATGGCTACACCTTC.

The chain uses TRBV27 and TRBJ1-1, with D perhaps matching TRBD1 (5 bases). Germline CDR1 and CDR2: MNHEY and SMNVEV (reference sequence). CDR3 size: 14 residues. V lost 2 bases and J lost 1, with 8 bases in between. The CDR3 spells CASSLQGGNTEAFF. CDR3 DNA: TGTGCCAGCAGTTTACAGGGAGGGAACACTGAAGCTTTCTTT.

The chain employs TRBV19 and TRBJ2-6; no clear D gene. This CDR3 region has 13 residues. CDR1 LNHDA and CDR2 SQIVND come from the germline V gene (reference sequence). Trimming removed 7 bases at V and 0 bases at J, with 4 bases between. CDR3 sequence: CASTGSGANVLTF. CDR3 DNA sequence: TGTGCCAGTACGGGCTCTGGGGCCAACGTCCTGACTTTC.

This chain joins TRBV5-1 and TRBJ1-1; D is uncertain. Per germline, CDR1 SGHRS and CDR2 YFSETQ. This CDR3 has 13 amino acids. Trimming removed 4 bases from V and 3 bases from J, with 10 bases in between. The CDR3 DNA reads as TGCGCCAGCAGCGTGGACGGATACACTGAAGCTTTCTTT. It codes for CASSVDGYTEAFF.

V is TRBV14 and J is TRBJ2-1, with TRBD2 matching over 13 bases. Trimming removed 5 bases from V and 6 bases from J; junction bases left unmatched: 10. This CDR3 spans 17 amino acids. Germline V lookup: CDR1 SGHDN, CDR2 FVKESK. The CDR3 coding sequence is TGTGCCAGCAGCTCAGTAGGCGGACTAGCGGGGGCCAATGAGCAGTTCTTC. Its translation is CASSSVGGLAGANEQFF.

This sequence joins TRBV6-5 and TRBJ2-3, with 8 bases that match TRBD2. Per germline, CDR1 MNHEY and CDR2 SVGAGI. The trim removed 2 bases at V and 5 bases at J, leaving 6 bases unmatched. The CDR3 consists of 15 residues. CDR3 nucleotide sequence: TGTGCCAGCAGTTACGCGGGGGGTGACCTAGATACGCAGTATTTT. Amino acid sequence: CASSYAGGDLDTQYF.

This clone has only a few counts. The V gene is TRBV2, the J gene TRBJ2-5, with TRBD2 matching over 13 bases. Looked up from germline, CDR1 is SNHLY and CDR2 is FYNNEI. The CDR3 is 14 amino acids. V trimming: 5 bases; J trimming: 7 bases; junction bases outside the gene matches: 4. For the CDR3, the DNA is TGTGCCAGCAGTACCGGGACTAGCGGGACGACCCAGTACTTC. Translated, it gives CASSTGTSGTTQYF. The complete variable domain, with remaining parts taken from reference TRBV2 and TRBJ2-5, reads EPEVTQTPSHQVTQMGQEVILRCVPISNHLYFYWYRQILGQKVEFLVSFYNNEISEKSEIFDDQFSVERPDGSNFTLKIRSTKLEDSAMYFCASSTGTSGTTQYFGPGTRLLVL.

The V gene is TRBV5-1, the J gene TRBJ2-1; TRBD2 might be the D (5 bases). This CDR3 is 14 amino acids long. Germline V gives CDR1 SGHRS, CDR2 YFSETQ. V lost 1 base and J 4 bases, leaving 9 bases between the germline ends. CDR3 sequence (DNA): TGCGCCAGCAGCTTGTTAGGAGGTTACAATGAGCAGTTCTTC. As protein: CASSLLGGYNEQFF.

As DNA, the CDR3 is TGTGCCAGCCACTTCGACAGGGTATACGAGCAGTACTTC. Translated, it gives CASHFDRVYEQYF. This rearrangement joins TRBV2 to TRBJ2-7, with 7 bases aligning to TRBD1. With V trimmed by 8 bases and J by 4 bases, 8 bases remained unmatched. This CDR3 spans 13 amino acids. Germline lookup yields CDR1 SNHLY and CDR2 FYNNEI.

V is TRBV4-3 and J is TRBJ2-7; a weak D match, TRBD2 (6 bases). The germline gives CDR1 LGHNA, CDR2 YSLEER. The CDR3 is made up of 15 amino acids. V dropped 0 bases and J dropped 3 bases, with 12 bases sitting between them. The CDR3 spells CASSQDQEGLYEQYF. The DNA of the CDR3 is TGCGCCAGCAGCCAAGATCAGGAGGGCCTCTACGAGCAGTACTTC.

On this clone itself: The identical CDR3 is also encoded by other nucleotide sequences in the sample. The rearrangement joins TRBV6-2 or TRBV6-3 to TRBJ2-4; 9 bases agree with TRBD1. The germline CDR1 and CDR2 sequences are MNHEY and SVGEGT. This CDR3 has 16 residues. V trimming: 1 base; J trimming: 1 base; junction bases outside the gene matches: 2. As DNA, the CDR3 is TGTGCCAGCAGTTACTTCGGACAGGGGGCCAAAAACATTCAGTACTTC. Amino acid sequence: CASSYFGQGAKNIQYF.

The V and J genes are TRBV9 and TRBJ1-6; D is uncertain. V lost 4 bases and J 0 bases, leaving 14 bases between the germline ends. CDR1 and CDR2 (germline): SGDLS, YYNGEE. CDR3 length: 17 amino acids. The chain's CDR3 is CASSPFRGSSYNSPLHF. In DNA, the CDR3 is TGTGCCAGCAGCCCCTTCCGGGGAAGCTCCTATAATTCACCCCTCCACTTT.

The rearrangement uses TRBV5-6 and TRBJ2-7, with 10 bases aligning to TRBD1. V shed 4 bases and J 5 bases; nucleotides not matched to a gene: 9. The germline V gene encodes CDR1 SGHDT and CDR2 YYEEEE. CDR3 length equals 15 residues. CDR3 nucleotides: TGTGCCAGCAGCATGCTACGACAGGGGGCTGACGAGCAGTACTTC. This sequence encodes CASSMLRQGADEQYF.

The chain joins TRBV5-8 to TRBJ2-1; tentatively, D is TRBD2 (5 bases). Trimming removed 2 bases from V and 8 bases from J, with 11 bases in between. Germline CDR1 reads SGHTS; CDR2 reads YDEGEE. The CDR3 spans 13 residues. For the CDR3, the DNA is TGTGCCAGCAGCTTTGGGAGATTCGATGAGCAGTTCTTC. Translating gives CASSFGRFDEQFF.

V gene TRBV10-2 combines with J gene TRBJ1-1; 7 bases map to TRBD1. J gave up 4 bases and V 2 bases, and 7 bases lay outside the gene matches. Germline CDR1 WSHSY, CDR2 SAAADI. The CDR3 sequence is 15 residues long. The CDR3 reads CASSEAGRGVTEAFF. The CDR3 nucleotides are TGCGCCAGCAGTGAGGCGGGCAGGGGGGTCACTGAAGCTTTCTTT.

This chain links TRBV6-5 with TRBJ1-1, with a weak D call TRBD1 (6 bases). CDR3 length: 15 amino acids. Germline V gene data show CDR1 as MNHEY and CDR2 as SVGAGI. Deletions cut 8 bases from V and 1 base from J, with 17 bases between. Here the CDR3 reads CASRRRGSENTEAFF. CDR3 coding DNA: TGTGCCAGCCGAAGAAGGGGGAGCGAGAACACTGAAGCTTTCTTT.

This chain's CDR3 is CASSATLQGGSTEAFF. The CDR3, as DNA: TGTGCCAGCAGCGCTACTCTCCAGGGGGGAAGCACTGAAGCTTTCTTT. This chain joins TRBV9 and TRBJ1-1; 7 bases map to TRBD1. Unmatched junction bases numbered 12, after V lost 3 bases and J lost 4 bases. This CDR3 spans 16 amino acids. In germline, CDR1 is SGDLS, CDR2 YYNGEE.

The V gene is TRBV18, the J gene TRBJ1-6; no firm D call. The CDR3 consists of 16 residues. The germline V and J ends were trimmed by 6 bases and 0 bases, with 12 bases remaining between them. Germline CDR1 is KGHSH and CDR2 is LQKENI. In nucleotides, the CDR3 is TGTGCCAGCTCCCCGCAGAGGAGCTCCTATAATTCACCCCTCCACTTT. Translated, it gives CASSPQRSSYNSPLHF.